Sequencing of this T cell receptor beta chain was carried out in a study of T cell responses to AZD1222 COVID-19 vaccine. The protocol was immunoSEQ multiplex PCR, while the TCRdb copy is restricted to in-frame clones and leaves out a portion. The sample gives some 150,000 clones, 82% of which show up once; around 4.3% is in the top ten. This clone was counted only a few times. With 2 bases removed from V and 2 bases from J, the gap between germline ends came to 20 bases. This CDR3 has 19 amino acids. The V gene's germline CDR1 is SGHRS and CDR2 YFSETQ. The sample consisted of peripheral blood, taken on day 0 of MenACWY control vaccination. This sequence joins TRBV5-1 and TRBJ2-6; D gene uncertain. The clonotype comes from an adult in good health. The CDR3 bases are TGCGCCAGCAGCTTCGACGGACCCCAGATTATTACTGGGGCCAACGTCCTGACTTTC. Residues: CASSFDGPQIITGANVLTF.